This T cell receptor (beta chain) appears in the sequencing data of a study of CD8 T cells in ankylosing spondylitis. Whole-study findings and limits: Disease-linked clones were reportedly significantly enriched in matched ankylosing spondylitis synovial fluid. Disease-associated clonotypes exhibited CD8+ identity and were relatively infrequent in peripheral blood.

This clonotype has just a few counts. Its antigen is still unknown. Generation of TCR beta libraries employed quantitative 5'-RACE incorporating molecular barcodes. TCRdb re-called the 5' RACE reads with MiXCR, one entry per CDR3 protein. Here the sample spans more than 25,000 distinct CDR3 sequences, 13% to 15% being singletons. The CDR3 is made up of 13 amino acids. From germline, CDR1 is SNHLY and CDR2 FYNNEI. Trimming left V 1 base short and J 4 bases short, with 8 bases between. The sample was blood. This receptor was taken from a male donor with ankylosing spondylitis or in good health (not recorded which). This sequence joins TRBV2 and TRBJ2-7; no reliable D call. In DNA form, the CDR3 reads TGTGCCAGCAGTGAAGGAGGCGTTTACGAGCAGTACGTC. This codes for CASSEGGVYEQYV.